This TCR beta chain emerged from a study of T cells expressing NK-cell markers. About the study: It was sorted CD3+CD56+NKG2C+, CD3+CD56+NKG2C- and CD3+CD56-NKG2C+ T cells that supplied the TCR beta repertoires. With respect to HCMV, seven of the eight sequenced donors were seropositive, and one was seronegative.

Study results and limitations: In a handful of donors, dominant NKG2C+ clonotypes were roughly 1.0-8% of CD8+ T cells. The CD3+CD56-NKG2C+ fraction of a handful of donors was also led by these clonotypes.

Regarding this clonotype: Its antigen is not known.

The CDR3 sequence is 12 residues long. TCRdb processed the 5' RACE reads again and assigns one entry to each CDR3 protein, with no DNA. The sample totals 7,300 or so distinct CDR3 sequences; its top ten clones hold approximately 66%. Sequenced material: blood T cells: a sorted CD56 or NKG2C T cell subset, CD4+ or CD8+ T cells, or bulk PBMC T cells (not recorded which). The origin of this receptor is a man between 18 and 69 years old in good health. V gene TRBV12-3 or TRBV12-4 combines with J gene TRBJ2-4. CDR3 loop: CASSFAGHIQYF.